The 15 T cell receptor beta chains given below trace back to one sample, sequenced in a study of CD8+CD57+ T cells in acquired aplastic anemia. Sequencing was done on patients that had shown CD8+CD57+ cell expansion by flow cytometry. Genomic DNA constituted the template upon which TCR beta VDJ and CDR3 profiling was performed. Using its own MiXCR run on the reads, TCRdb lists one record per CDR3 protein. The data hold about 250,000 distinct CDR3 sequences, with more than 40% observed a single time. Sequenced: sorted CD4+, CD8+, or CD8+CD57+ T cells (not recorded which) from PBMCs. These receptors came from a human donor with aplastic anemia.

This sequence joins TRBV10-1 and TRBJ2-1; 9 nucleotides align to TRBD2. V lost 3 bases to trimming and J lost 8 bases; unmatched junction nucleotides: 14. Germline V gene lookup returns CDR1 WNHNN and CDR2 SYGVQD (reference sequence). This CDR3 contains 17 residues. This CDR3 is CASSDPGGKREDYEQFF. The CDR3, as DNA: TGCGCCAGCAGTGACCCGGGGGGTAAGCGGGAGGATTATGAGCAGTTCTTC.

About this clonotype: This CDR3 is missing its conserved last phenylalanine or tryptophan, likely due to a read error. Here the CDR3 reads CASSERVRVKAQYS. CDR3 nucleotides: TGTGCCAGCAGTGAAAGAGTCAGGGTAAAGGCACAGTACTCC. This chain links TRBV2 with TRBJ2-7; tentatively, D is TRBD1 (5 bases). This CDR3 has 14 amino acids. Looked up from germline, CDR1 is SNHLY and CDR2 is FYNNEI. Trimming took 2 bases from V and 10 from J, leaving 18 bases between them.

J is TRBJ2-2 and V is TRBV6-4; D possibly corresponds to TRBD2 (5 bases). The CDR3 length is 13 residues. Germline lookup yields CDR1 MRHNA and CDR2 SNTAGT. Trimming pared 5 bases from V and 3 bases from J, leaving 7 bases between. CDR3 amino acids: CASSSGDTGELFF. In DNA form, the CDR3 reads TGTGCCAGCAGTAGCGGAGACACCGGGGAGCTGTTTTTT.

Here the CDR3 reads CASSRQGLYGYTF. As DNA, the CDR3 is TGTGCCAGCAGTCGTCAGGGATTGTATGGCTACACCTTC. This chain links TRBV2 with TRBJ1-2; possibly TRBD1 for D (5 bases). The CDR3 contains 13 residues. V lost 5 bases to trimming and J lost 5 bases, with 12 bases between them. Germline lookup yields CDR1 SNHLY and CDR2 FYNNEI.

The rearrangement links TRBV15 to TRBJ2-7, with 10 bases identical to TRBD1. Germline trimming cut 3 bases from V and 3 bases from J; bases unmatched to any gene: 8. There are 16 residues in the CDR3. Germline lookup yields CDR1 LNHNV and CDR2 YYDKDF (reference sequence). CDR3: CATSSLAGDRGYEQYF. For the CDR3, the DNA is TGTGCCACCAGCAGCTTGGCCGGGGACAGGGGCTACGAGCAGTACTTC.

This clonotype came up many times. The gene calls are TRBV7-9 and TRBJ2-2; D gene ambiguous. V dropped 7 bases and J dropped 3 bases, with 3 bases sitting between them. Germline V gene sequence: CDR1 SEHNR, CDR2 FQNEAQ (reference sequence). The CDR3 loop spans 11 amino acids. The CDR3 DNA reads TGTGCCAGCATCTACACCGGGGAGCTGTTTTTT. Its protein is CASIYTGELFF.

This clonotype showed up many times. This chain joins TRBV7-3 and TRBJ1-2; D is undetermined. The germline V gene encodes CDR1 SGHTA and CDR2 FQGTGA. V shed 5 bases and J shed 8 bases, with 15 bases lying between them. This CDR3 has 13 residues. The CDR3 is CASSGGSGEGYTF. CDR3 coding DNA: TGTGCCAGCAGCGGAGGGTCTGGAGAGGGCTACACCTTC. Complete variable domain (other parts from reference TRBV7-3 and TRBJ1-2): GAGVSQTPSNKVTEKGKYVELRCDPISGHTALYWYRQSLGQGPEFLIYFQGTGAADDSGLPNDRFFAVRPEGSVSTLKIQRTERGDSAVYLCASSGGSGEGYTFGSGTRLTVV.

This clonotype was counted at least ten times. The chain uses TRBV20-1 and TRBJ2-1; D remains ambiguous. CDR3 length: 14 amino acids. Germline V CDR1 and CDR2: DFQATT, SNEGSKA (reference sequence). Trimming pared 5 bases from V and 0 bases from J, leaving 11 bases between. This CDR3 is CSARTRNSYNEQFF. CDR3 DNA: TGCAGTGCTCGAACACGAAACTCCTACAATGAGCAGTTCTTC.

This clonotype was recorded many times. The rearrangement joins TRBV19 to TRBJ2-3; D perhaps matches TRBD2 (6 bases). CDR1 LNHDA and CDR2 SQIVND come from the germline V gene (reference sequence). Trimming took 10 bases from V and 0 from J, leaving 14 bases between them. This CDR3 has 14 amino acids. The CDR3 here is CATNIGTSTDTQYF. CDR3 nucleotide sequence: TGTGCCACGAATATAGGGACTAGCACAGATACGCAGTATTTT.

This clonotype appeared many times. The chain links TRBV29-1 to TRBJ2-1; no clear D. The CDR3 has 12 amino acids. Per germline, CDR1 SQVTM and CDR2 ANQGSEA. V lost 4 bases and J lost 8, with 12 bases in between. The CDR3 DNA reads as TGCAGCGTTGTAAGAGCCGACGATGAGCAGTTCTTC. It is translated as CSVVRADDEQFF.

The chain is built from TRBV9 and TRBJ2-7, with 9 bases fitting TRBD1. J was trimmed by 4 bases and V by 5 bases; bases with no gene match: 10. The germline gives CDR1 SGDLS, CDR2 YYNGEE. The CDR3 runs 15 residues. CDR3 sequence (DNA): TGTGCCAGCAGGTCGGACAGGGGAGCCATGTACGAGCAGTACTTC. Amino acids: CASRSDRGAMYEQYF.

As concerns this clonotype: A read error may be the cause here, since a much bigger clone is one base away. The V gene is TRBV6-5, the J gene TRBJ1-1; D is perhaps TRBD1 (5 bases). The CDR3 spans 14 residues. CDR1 is MNHEY and CDR2 is SVGAGI in the germline V gene. The CDR3 protein is CASSYSLRGTEALF. CDR3 DNA: TGTGCCAGCAGTTACTCACTGAGGGGCACTGAAGCTCTCTTT.

This clonotype was observed many times. The chain has TRBV6-4 and TRBJ2-3; D gene ambiguous. CDR1 MRHNA and CDR2 SNTAGT come from the germline V gene. V was clipped by 0 bases and J by 6 bases, with 13 bases between them. CDR3 length equals 15 residues. In nucleotides, the CDR3 is TGTGCCAGCAGTGACTCCGGGCAGGTTGGGGATACGCAGTATTTT. It codes for CASSDSGQVGDTQYF.

Ten or more counts support this clonotype. The gene calls are TRBV25-1 and TRBJ1-1; TRBD1 matches 10 bases. The CDR3 spans 14 residues. With V trimmed by 5 bases and J by 5 bases, 5 bases remained unmatched. Per the germline V gene, CDR1 is MGHDK and CDR2 is SYGVNS. Here the CDR3 reads CASSPGQGRTEAFF. The CDR3 DNA follows: TGTGCCAGCAGTCCGGGACAGGGGAGGACTGAAGCTTTCTTT. The whole variable domain, filled in from reference TRBV25-1 and TRBJ1-1, reads EADIYQTPRYLVIGTGKKITLECSQTMGHDKMYWYQQDPGMELHLIHYSYGVNSTEKGDLSSESTVSRIRTEHFPLTLESARPSHTSQYLCASSPGQGRTEAFFGQGTRLTVV.

On this clonotype itself: It may be a read error: a sequence one base away is much more abundant. The CDR3: CASSCGLGNEQFF. In DNA form, the CDR3 reads TGTGCCAGCAGTTGTGGCTTAGGAAATGAGCAGTTCTTC. This sequence joins TRBV6-5 and TRBJ2-1; D is undetermined. This CDR3 is 13 amino acids long. CDR1 and CDR2 from the germline V gene are MNHEY and SVGAGI. V gave up 4 bases and J gave up 7 bases, with 11 bases separating them.